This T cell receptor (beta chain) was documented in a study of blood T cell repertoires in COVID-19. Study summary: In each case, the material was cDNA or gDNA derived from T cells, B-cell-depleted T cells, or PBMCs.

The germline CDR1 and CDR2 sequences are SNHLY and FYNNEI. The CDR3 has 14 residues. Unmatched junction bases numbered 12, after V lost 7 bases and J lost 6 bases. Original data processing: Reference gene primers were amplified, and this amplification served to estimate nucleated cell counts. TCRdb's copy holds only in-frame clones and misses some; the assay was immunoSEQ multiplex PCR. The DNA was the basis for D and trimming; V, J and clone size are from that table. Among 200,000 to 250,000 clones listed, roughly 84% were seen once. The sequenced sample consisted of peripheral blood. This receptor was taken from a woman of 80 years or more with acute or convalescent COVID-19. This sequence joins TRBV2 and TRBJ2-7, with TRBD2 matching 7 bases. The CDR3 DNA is TGTGCCAGCACCAACCGGGAGGAAGGTTCCGAGCAGTACTTC. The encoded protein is CASTNREEGSEQYF.